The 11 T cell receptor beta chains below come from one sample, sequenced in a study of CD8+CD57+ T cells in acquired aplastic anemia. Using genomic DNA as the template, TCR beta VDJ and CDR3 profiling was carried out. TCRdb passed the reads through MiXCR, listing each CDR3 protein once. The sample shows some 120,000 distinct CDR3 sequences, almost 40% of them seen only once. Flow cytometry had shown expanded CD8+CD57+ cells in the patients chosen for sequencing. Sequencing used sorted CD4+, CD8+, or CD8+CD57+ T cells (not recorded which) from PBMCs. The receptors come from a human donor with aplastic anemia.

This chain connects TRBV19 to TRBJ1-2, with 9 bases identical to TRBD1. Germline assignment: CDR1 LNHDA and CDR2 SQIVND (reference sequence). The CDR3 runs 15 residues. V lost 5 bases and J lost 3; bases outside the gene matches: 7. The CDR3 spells CASSPTGGEYYGYTF. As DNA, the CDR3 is TGTGCCAGTAGTCCTACAGGGGGCGAGTACTATGGCTACACCTTC.

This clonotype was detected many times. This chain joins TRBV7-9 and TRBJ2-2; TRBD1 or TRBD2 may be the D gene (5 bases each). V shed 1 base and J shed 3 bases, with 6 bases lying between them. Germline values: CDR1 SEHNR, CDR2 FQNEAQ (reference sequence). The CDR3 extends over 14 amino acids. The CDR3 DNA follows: TGTGCCAGCAGCTTAGGAGGGGACACCGGGGAGCTGTTTTTT. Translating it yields CASSLGGDTGELFF.

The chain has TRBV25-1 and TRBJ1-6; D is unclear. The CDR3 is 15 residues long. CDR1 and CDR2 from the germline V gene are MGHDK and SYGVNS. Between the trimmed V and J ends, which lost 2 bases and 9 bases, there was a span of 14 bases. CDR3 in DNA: TGTGCCAGCAGTGAACCCTCGGGTCGGGGTTCACCCCTCCACTTT. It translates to CASSEPSGRGSPLHF.

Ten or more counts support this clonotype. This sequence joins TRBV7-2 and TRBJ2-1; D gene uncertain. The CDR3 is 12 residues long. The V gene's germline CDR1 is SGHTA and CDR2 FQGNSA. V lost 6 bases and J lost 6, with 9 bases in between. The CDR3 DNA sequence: TGTGCCAGCAGTAGACCTCGCAATGAGCAGTTCTTC. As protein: CASSRPRNEQFF. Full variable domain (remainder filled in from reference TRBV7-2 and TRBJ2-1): GAGVSQSPSNKVTEKGKDVELRCDPISGHTALYWYRQSLGQGLEFLIYFQGNSAPDKSGLPSDRFSAERTGGSVSTLTIQRTQQEDSAVYLCASSRPRNEQFFGPGTRLTVL.

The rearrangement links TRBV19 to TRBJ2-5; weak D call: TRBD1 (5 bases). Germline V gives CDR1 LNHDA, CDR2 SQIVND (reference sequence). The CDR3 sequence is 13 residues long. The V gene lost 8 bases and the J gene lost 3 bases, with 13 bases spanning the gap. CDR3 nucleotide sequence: TGTGCCAGTGCAAGACAGTCAAAAGAGACCCAGTACTTC. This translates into CASARQSKETQYF.

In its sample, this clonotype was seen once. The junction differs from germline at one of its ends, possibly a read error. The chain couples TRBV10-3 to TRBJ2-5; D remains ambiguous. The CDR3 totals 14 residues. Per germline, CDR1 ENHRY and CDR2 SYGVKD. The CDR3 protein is CASSPGWRQETQYF. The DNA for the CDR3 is TGTGCCAGCAGTCCGGGCTGGCGACAAGAGACCCAGTACTTC.

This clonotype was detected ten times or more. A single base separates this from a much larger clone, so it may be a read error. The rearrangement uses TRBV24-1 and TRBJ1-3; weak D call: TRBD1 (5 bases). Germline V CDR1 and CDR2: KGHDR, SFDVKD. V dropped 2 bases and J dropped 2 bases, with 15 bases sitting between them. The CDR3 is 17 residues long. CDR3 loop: CATSDSDGAGAGNTIYF. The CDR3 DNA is TGTGCCACCAGTGATTCAGACGGGGCTGGGGCTGGAAACACCATATATTTT.

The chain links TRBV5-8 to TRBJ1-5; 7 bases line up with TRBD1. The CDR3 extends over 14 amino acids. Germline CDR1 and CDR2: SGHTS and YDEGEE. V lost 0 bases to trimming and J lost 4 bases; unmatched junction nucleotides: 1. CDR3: CASSLGDRNQPQHF. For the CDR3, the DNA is TGTGCCAGCAGCTTGGGGGACAGAAATCAGCCCCAGCATTTT.

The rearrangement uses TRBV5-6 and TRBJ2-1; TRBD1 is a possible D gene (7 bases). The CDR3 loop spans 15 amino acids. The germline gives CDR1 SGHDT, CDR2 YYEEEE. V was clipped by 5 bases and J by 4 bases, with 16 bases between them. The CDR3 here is CASRTAGGTYNEQFF. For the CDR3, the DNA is TGTGCCAGCAGGACGGCAGGGGGGACGTACAATGAGCAGTTCTTC.

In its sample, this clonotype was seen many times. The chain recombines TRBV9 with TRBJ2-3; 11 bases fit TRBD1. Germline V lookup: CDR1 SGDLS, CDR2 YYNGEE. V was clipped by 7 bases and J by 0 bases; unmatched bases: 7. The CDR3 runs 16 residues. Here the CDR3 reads CASSGQGARSTDTQYF. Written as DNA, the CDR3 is TGTGCCAGCTCTGGACAGGGGGCAAGGAGCACAGATACGCAGTATTTT.

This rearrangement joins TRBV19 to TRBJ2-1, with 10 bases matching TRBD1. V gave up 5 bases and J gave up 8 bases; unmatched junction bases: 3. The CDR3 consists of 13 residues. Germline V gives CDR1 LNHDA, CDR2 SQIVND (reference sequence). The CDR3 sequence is CASSGTGEDEQFF. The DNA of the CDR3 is TGTGCCAGTAGTGGGACAGGGGAGGATGAGCAGTTCTTC.